A selection of T cell receptor beta chains follows, all from one sample in a study of regulatory T cells in long-lasting Graves disease. TCRdb called the multiplex PCR reads again in MiXCR, with one record for every CDR3 protein. The sample shows about 400,000 distinct CDR3 sequences, roughly 15% of them seen only once. This same sample was also taken into another study, of T cells in Graves' hyperthyroidism and ophthalmopathy.

The material was peripheral blood mononuclear cells (PBMCs), obtained at new diagnosis, from a patient treated with antithyroid drugs. Every receptor here comes from a woman between 18 and 29 years old with Graves disease. The CDR3 runs from the conserved cysteine through the conserved F or W.

CDR3 protein,V gene
CSVALGGRETQYF,TRBV29-1
CASSFGTANRGEQYF,TRBV28
CSARVVGTDTQYF,TRBV20-1
CSARVPTSGANVLTF,TRBV20-1
CSARGGGQPTEAFF,TRBV20-1
CASSLEVAGVYEQYF,TRBV7-6
CASSNTLSYSEQFF,TRBV11-2
CAVQGYGYTF,TRBV30
CASSRLGGSGGKAFF,TRBV19
CASSVAGLTLAGIDNEQFF,TRBV9
CSAAGLAGGAGELFF,TRBV29-1
CAWSVVGGQGAKEQYF,TRBV30